The entry that follows covers one T cell receptor beta chain sequence. TCRdb called the RT-PCR reads again in MiXCR, with one record for every CDR3 protein. Here the sample spans a few hundred thousand distinct CDR3 sequences, more than 7% being singletons. The sample originates from a study of response to subunit inactivated influenza vaccine. The clonotype was recovered from a man aged 45 to 70 who received an inactivated influenza vaccine. The sequencing here drew on PBMCs from blood, taken 23 to 25 months after vaccination.

CDR3 amino acids: CASSQDERGGYEQYF. CDR3 DNA: TGCGCCAGCAGCCAAGATGAGAGAGGAGGCTACGAGCAGTACTTC. The chain couples TRBV4-3 to TRBJ2-7, with D possibly TRBD2 on 5 matching bases. The germline V and J ends were trimmed by 0 bases and 3 bases, with 12 bases remaining between them. The germline gives CDR1 LGHNA, CDR2 YSLEER. The length of the CDR3 is 15 residues.